Here is one T cell receptor beta chain with its context. The data derive from a study of blood T cell repertoires in COVID-19. The overall study: Donors in Cohort 3 who had recovered were those with two negative PCRs, healthcare professional clearance, or resolution of their symptoms. T cells, B-cell-depleted T cells, or PBMCs provided the cDNA or gDNA that served as material.

Clones were read by immunoSEQ multiplex PCR, and TCRdb kept only the in-frame ones, dropping some. The sample shows 210,000 or so clones, about 90% of them seen only once. The trim removed 7 bases at V and 0 bases at J, leaving 7 bases unmatched. Germline V lookup: CDR1 SGHNT, CDR2 YENEEA. This CDR3 has 16 amino acids. Study members were between roughly 18 and 100 years old and lived in 24 US regions. Cohort assignment relied on participant-reported clinical history. The chain is built from TRBV11-3 and TRBJ2-3; 10 bases are a match to TRBD1. The sequencing sample was made of PBMCs or T cells enriched from blood (not recorded which). The source of this sequence is a woman aged 45-60 years in a cohort exposed to, infected with or recovered from COVID-19 (not recorded which). The CDR3 here is CASNSRQGASTDTQYF. The CDR3 DNA reads as TGTGCCAGCAACTCCCGACAGGGGGCAAGCACAGATACGCAGTATTTT.